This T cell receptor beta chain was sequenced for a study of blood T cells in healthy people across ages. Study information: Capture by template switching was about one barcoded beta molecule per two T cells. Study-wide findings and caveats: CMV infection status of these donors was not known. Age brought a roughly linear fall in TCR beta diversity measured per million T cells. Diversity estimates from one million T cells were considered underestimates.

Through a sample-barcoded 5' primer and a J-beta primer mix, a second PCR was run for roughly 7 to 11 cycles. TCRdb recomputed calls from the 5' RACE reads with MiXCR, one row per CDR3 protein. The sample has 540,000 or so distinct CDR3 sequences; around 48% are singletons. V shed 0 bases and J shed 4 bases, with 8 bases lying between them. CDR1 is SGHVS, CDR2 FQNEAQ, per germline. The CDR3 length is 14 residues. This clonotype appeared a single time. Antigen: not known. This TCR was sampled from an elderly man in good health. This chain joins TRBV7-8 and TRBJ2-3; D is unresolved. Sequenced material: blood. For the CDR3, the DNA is TGTGCCAGCAGCTTAGCCGGCTGGGCAGATACGCAGTATTTT. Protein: CASSLAGWADTQYF.